The 5 T cell receptor beta chains given below trace back to one sample, sequenced in a study of blood T cell repertoires in COVID-19. The method was immunoSEQ multiplex PCR; TCRdb's version includes in-frame clones alone and lacks a portion of them. The sample consists of around 260,000 clones, 90% to 95% of them appearing once. The sample consisted of peripheral blood. All receptors derive from a woman between 25 and 40 years old with COVID-19, enrolled during active disease.

V is TRBV19 and J is TRBJ2-5; TRBD2 matches at 11 bases. From germline, CDR1 is LNHDA and CDR2 SQIVND (reference sequence). The V and J ends lost 0 bases and 3 bases, in that order; junction bases with no gene match: 6. The CDR3 is 17 amino acids. The CDR3 coding sequence is TGTGCCAGTAGTATAGACCCTACTAGCGGGAGAAAAGAGACCCAGTACTTC. Its translation is CASSIDPTSGRKETQYF. Combining the CDR3 with reference TRBV19 and TRBJ2-5 gives the whole variable domain DGGITQSPKYLFRKEGQNVTLSCEQNLNHDAMYWYRQDPGQGLRLIYYSQIVNDFQKGDIAEGYSVSREKKESFPLTVTSAQKNPTAFYLCASSIDPTSGRKETQYFGPGTRLLVL.

Note on this clone: One end of the junction fails to match germline, which may point to a read error. This chain joins TRBV7-9 and TRBJ1-1, with 8 bases identical to TRBD1. This CDR3 contains 13 residues. Germline loops: CDR1 SEHNR, CDR2 FQNEAQ (reference sequence). This CDR3 is CASSTGQGTEASF. The CDR3 DNA follows: TGTGCCAGCAGCACCGGACAGGGTACTGAAGCTTCCTTT. Complete variable domain (other parts from reference TRBV7-9 and TRBJ1-1): DTGVSQNPRHKITKRGQNVTFRCDPISEHNRLYWYRQTLGQGPEFLTYFQNEAQLEKSRLLSDRFSAERPKGSFSTLEIQRTEQGDSAMYLCASSTGQGTEASFGQGTRLTVV.

The rearrangement joins TRBV9 to TRBJ2-1; 8 bases are a match to TRBD2. With 3 bases clipped from V and 0 bases from J, the junction kept 5 bases outside the gene matches. CDR3 length equals 16 residues. Germline loops: CDR1 SGDLS, CDR2 YYNGEE. This CDR3 reads CASSDSGTSSYNEQFF. For the CDR3, the DNA is TGTGCCAGCAGCGATAGCGGGACGAGCTCCTACAATGAGCAGTTCTTC.

The V call is TRBV6-5, the J call TRBJ1-1; D is perhaps TRBD1 (6 bases). Germline CDR1 is MNHEY and CDR2 is SVGAGI. The CDR3 spans 14 residues. Trimming left V 2 bases short and J 7 bases short, with 14 bases between. The CDR3 DNA follows: TGTGCCAGCAGTTACACAGGGCTTGACAATGAAGCTTTCTTT. It yields the protein CASSYTGLDNEAFF.

The genes are TRBV13 and TRBJ2-5; 12 bases match TRBD2. The V gene end was trimmed by 4 bases and the J gene end by 2 bases; junction bases not matched to a gene: 14. The CDR3 runs to 19 residues. CDR1 is PRHDT and CDR2 is FYEKMQ in the germline V gene (reference sequence). The CDR3 DNA follows: TGTGCCAGCAGCTCGACTAGCGGGAGCCACTTCAAAGCTCAAGAGACCCAGTACTTC. Translated, it gives CASSSTSGSHFKAQETQYF.